These 5 T cell receptor beta chains were sequenced from one sample in a study of T-cell memory formation after mild COVID-19. TCRdb ran MiXCR on the 5' RACE reads and lists one entry per CDR3 protein. The sample shows 530,000 or so distinct CDR3 sequences, roughly 17% of them seen only once. The sequencing input was PBMCs or a T cell subset sorted from them (not recorded which). These TCRs come from an adult woman who had mild COVID-19 (a few samples of this study predate the infection). Cell type and time point are not known.

Of note for this clonotype: A read error may be the cause here, since a much bigger clone is one base away. The chain joins TRBV7-2 to TRBJ2-2, with 7 bases fitting TRBD2. CDR3 length: 16 residues. The germline V gene encodes CDR1 SGHTA and CDR2 FQGNSA. The DNA for the CDR3 is TGTGCCAGCAGCTCTACGGGAGGCATTAACACCTGGGAGCTGTTTTTT. Protein: CASSSTGGINTWELFF.

This clonotype was observed at least ten times. The CDR3 region has the DNA TGTGCCAGCAGTCCTAATGACAGGGAGGACGAGCAGTACTTC. Translated: CASSPNDREDEQYF. The chain combines TRBV27 with TRBJ2-7; perhaps TRBD1 as D (7 bases). Germline CDR1 reads MNHEY; CDR2 reads SMNVEV (reference sequence). V shed 5 bases and J shed 5 bases, with 16 bases lying between them. CDR3 length equals 14 residues.

The chain combines TRBV12-3 or TRBV12-4 with TRBJ2-5, with 9 bases matching TRBD2. The CDR3 has 14 amino acids. The ends lost 3 bases at V and 5 bases at J; junction bases unmatched: 4. For the CDR3, the DNA is TGTGCCAGCAGTTTTGCGGGGGGGAGGGAGACCCAGTACTTC. This sequence encodes CASSFAGGRETQYF.

The sample holds a few counts of this clonotype. V usage is TRBV7-2 and J usage is TRBJ2-2, with TRBD2 matching 7 bases. The germline gives CDR1 SGHTA, CDR2 FQGNSA. V lost 1 base and J lost 1; bases outside the gene matches: 6. The CDR3 totals 17 residues. Here the CDR3 DNA reads TGTGCCAGCAGCTTAGAAGGCCTAGCGGAGAACACCGGGGAGCTGTTTTTT. This gives the protein CASSLEGLAENTGELFF. Complete variable domain (other parts from reference TRBV7-2 and TRBJ2-2): GAGVSQSPSNKVTEKGKDVELRCDPISGHTALYWYRQSLGQGLEFLIYFQGNSAPDKSGLPSDRFSAERTGGSVSTLTIQRTQQEDSAVYLCASSLEGLAENTGELFFGEGSRLTVL.

The chain uses TRBV13 and TRBJ1-2, with D perhaps TRBD1 (5 bases). The length of the CDR3 is 16 residues. CDR1 is PRHDT, CDR2 FYEKMQ, per germline (reference sequence). Trimming removed 0 bases from V and 2 bases from J, with 13 bases in between. CDR3 amino acids: CASSLGLQGLNYGYTF. CDR3 sequence (DNA): TGTGCCAGCAGCTTAGGCCTTCAGGGCCTCAACTATGGCTACACCTTC.